Each of the 3 T cell receptor beta chains below was sequenced from the same sample in a study of T cell changes during pregnancy in multiple sclerosis. Only in-frame clones appear in the TCRdb table, and some are missing; sequencing was by immunoSEQ multiplex PCR. The data show 85,000 to 130,000 clones, about 90% seen once. This material consisted of peripheral blood, taken before pregnancy. Receptors originate from a female donor with multiple sclerosis, enrolled in a pregnancy study.

This clone appeared a single time. This chain links TRBV21-1 with TRBJ2-7; the tabulated D call, TRBD1, remains unverified against the DNA. TRBV21-1 has pseudogene status. The CDR3 extends over 14 amino acids. Written as DNA, the CDR3 is TGTAAGTTTAACCGGGACAGGGGGTTTGGCGAGCAGTACTTC. This gives the protein CKFNRDRGFGEQYF.

The count of this clone is one. The V gene is TRBV25-1, the J gene TRBJ1-1; TRBD1 might be the D (6 bases). This CDR3 contains 11 residues. The V end was cut by 6 bases, the J end by 6 bases, with 8 bases between. The germline V gene has CDR1 MGHDK and CDR2 SYGVNS. The DNA of the CDR3 is TGTGCCAGCAGCGGACAGTCTGAAGCTTTCTTT. As protein: CASSGQSEAFF.

The chain couples TRBV28 to TRBJ1-1; D is undetermined. The CDR3 totals 15 residues. Trimming stripped 10 bases from V and 1 base from J, with 19 bases between. Germline V gene data show CDR1 as MDHEN and CDR2 as SYDVKM. For the CDR3, the DNA is TGTGCCACCTCGCCAGGTGCGCCATCGAACACTGAAGCTTTCTTT. It encodes CATSPGAPSNTEAFF.